This T cell receptor beta chain was captured by sequencing in a study of shared clonotypes between healthy human individuals. Study conclusions and caveats: Generation probabilities were higher for clonotypes shared across all four sorted-subset donors than for unshared ones. The rarefaction results pointed to incomplete sorted-subset sequencing despite large depth.

Assay used: immunoSEQ multiplex PCR; TCRdb lists only in-frame clones, some missing. The table records roughly 2.6 million clones, 85% to 95% of them present only once. Between the trimmed V and J ends, which lost 8 bases and 7 bases, there was a span of 31 bases. Per the germline V gene, CDR1 is SGHAT and CDR2 is FQNNGV. The CDR3 contains 18 residues. Comments on this clone: Antigen unknown.

Material: naive CD4+ T cells sorted from blood. The sample's subset: CD45RA+ positively selected. The sequence was collected from a man between 18 and 29 years old in good health. The V call is TRBV11-2, the J call TRBJ2-3; D perhaps matches TRBD2 (6 bases). CDR3 loop: CASFHPSALRAITNTQYF. DNA for the CDR3: TGTGCCAGCTTTCACCCTAGCGCCCTTAGGGCCATCACCAATACGCAGTATTTT.